This TCR beta chain comes out of a study of beta chain features in type 1 diabetes. Looking at the study overall: Sorted cell examination encompassed 100,000,000 or so cells across all samples.

Sequenced material consisted of expressed TCRB transcripts (all of the isolated RNA was reverse transcribed). Clones were sequenced by immunoSEQ multiplex PCR, and TCRdb holds only the in-frame ones, with some missing. The sample has 150,000 to 190,000 clones; roughly 8% are singletons. In this sample, this clone turned up a few times. Its cognate antigen is unknown. Study observations and caveats: When VDJ junctions were examined, type 1 diabetes patients showed fewer insertions and more deletions.

Germline CDR1 is SEHNR and CDR2 is FQNEAQ (reference sequence). The length of the CDR3 is 18 residues. With 5 bases removed from V and 5 bases from J, the gap between germline ends came to 28 bases. The clonotype was recovered from a man between 18 and 35 years old in good health. The V gene is TRBV7-9, the J gene TRBJ2-7; D possibly corresponds to TRBD1 (5 bases). The sequencing input was central memory CD4+ T cells from blood. The chain's CDR3 is CASSPNNPRARIRNEQYF. Here the CDR3 DNA reads TGTGCCAGCAGCCCCAACAACCCCAGGGCCAGGATTAGGAACGAGCAGTACTTC.